The subject of this entry is one TCR beta chain. This clone's antigen is unknown. No base qualities exist here, and no much larger clone lies one base off it. Genomic DNA was extracted from sorted cells for sequencing of the TCRbeta CDR3 region. The immunoSEQ Assay was used for sequencing of TCRbeta CDR3 regions. TCRdb limited this immuneACCESS table to in-frame rearrangements with V and J called. A share of clones is missing; checked studies link under half to unresolved V genes, and the rest is unexplained. This sample is represented by 40,000 to 60,000 clones; around 93% of them were singletons. Clones ranked in the top ten supply around 25% of the sample. Reading the germline V gene gives CDR1 MNHEY and CDR2 SVGAGI. Inclusive of the bounding cysteine and phenylalanine, the CDR3 is 13 residues long. Here the CDR3 DNA is all that survives: 39 bases in frame from base 1. V is clipped by 0 bases and J by 4 bases, and the sequence between their germline boundaries is 7 bases long.

The source of the sample is a study of OX40 agonist ivuxolimab in advanced cancers. At the level of the whole study: Ivuxolimab was a fully human IgG2 agonistic monoclonal antibody targeting the costimulatory receptor OX40 (CD134). Partial responses occurred in three dose-escalation patients, of whom one had hepatocellular carcinoma and two had cutaneous melanoma. Intravenous ivuxolimab was administered to patients every 2 weeks at six dose levels: 0.01, 0.1, 0.3, 1.5, 3 and 10 mg/kg. In the dose-escalation cohort, around four fifths of patients were male, and the mean age was approximately 60 years, with a range of about 23 to 80. Peripheral TCRbeta sequencing was intended to test whether TCR sequence diversity was altered and clonal T-cell expansion was caused by ivuxolimab. Of the roughly 50 dose-escalation patients, hepatocellular carcinoma was present in approximately 20, melanoma in approximately 15, renal cell carcinoma in 9 and head and neck cancer in 9. Prior anti-PD-1, anti-PD-L1 or anti-CTLA-4 therapy was permitted, and checkpoint inhibitors had been received by under 50% of dose-escalation patients. The paper reports the monotherapy dose-escalation portion (N of about 47 patients) of the phase I ivuxolimab trial. What the study reported, not specific to this receptor: At doses from 0.1 to 3.0 mg/kg, clonal expansion was seen in both CD4+ and CD8+ blood T cells between baseline and week 6. Partial responders in the 0.1-3.0 mg/kg groups had among the lowest normalized peripheral clonal expansion, especially among CD8+ T cells. Antigen specificity was not determined for the clonally expanded peripheral T cells. Low levels of normalized T-cell clonal expansion were also seen in some nonresponding patients. After ivuxolimab, expanded clones were on average more numerous among CD8+ T cells than among CD4+ T cells.

Patients with autoimmune disease history or receiving systemic immunosuppression were excluded from the trial. Peripheral blood for TCR sequencing was drawn from every dose cohort at baseline, at cycle 4 day 1 and at cycle 7 day 1. The samples were drawn from a first-in-human, open-label, multicenter phase I dose-escalation trial of ivuxolimab. Adults with locally advanced or metastatic head and neck squamous cell, hepatocellular, melanoma or renal cell carcinoma were enrolled in the trial. Before TCR sequencing, CD4+ T cells and CD8+ T cells were sorted from peripheral blood as separate populations.

The source was CD4+ or CD8+ T cells sorted from blood, collected in a trial of the OX40 agonist ivuxolimab. The TCR originated in an adult with an advanced solid tumor such as melanoma, head and neck, liver or kidney cancer. The rearrangement joined TRBV6-5 to TRBJ2-7, and perhaps TRBD1 as D gene, on 5 matching bases. The CDR3 protein is CASSYSKGYEQYF. Read as DNA, the sequence is TGTGCCAGCAGTTACTCGAAGGGGTACGAGCAGTACTTC.